The 32 T cell receptor beta chains listed next were all sequenced from one sample in a study of blood T cell repertoires in COVID-19. Sequencing was performed with immunoSEQ multiplex PCR; in TCRdb, only in-frame clones are kept and a portion is missing. The sample lists over 130,000 clones; approximately 80% were seen once. The sequenced sample was PBMCs or T cells enriched from blood (not recorded which). The receptor source for this set is a woman aged 18-29 years who had been exposed to COVID-19.

This clone showed up just a few times. The chain combines TRBV12-3 or TRBV12-4 with TRBJ1-1; D may be TRBD1 (5 bases). V dropped 6 bases and J dropped 1 base, with 9 bases sitting between them. The CDR3 loop spans 13 amino acids. The CDR3 DNA reads as TGTGCCAGCAGAATAAGGGGGAACACTGAAGCTTTCTTT. Residues: CASRIRGNTEAFF.

The chain has TRBV12-3 or TRBV12-4 and TRBJ2-7; 9 bases line up with TRBD2. This CDR3 is 13 amino acids long. Trimming took 6 bases from V and 3 from J; bases not matched to a gene: 3. CDR3 region: CASRTTSGYEQYF. The CDR3 DNA sequence: TGTGCCAGCAGGACGACTAGCGGCTACGAGCAGTACTTC.

The rearrangement joins TRBV10-3 to TRBJ1-1; D unresolved. Trimming removed 7 bases from V and 0 bases from J, with 6 bases in between. This CDR3 has 12 residues. Germline V CDR1 and CDR2: ENHRY, SYGVKD. In nucleotides, the CDR3 is TGTGCCATCAAGGAGATGAACACTGAAGCTTTCTTT. Protein: CAIKEMNTEAFF.

The V and J genes are TRBV27 and TRBJ2-6; 12 nucleotides line up with TRBD2. Germline V gene lookup returns CDR1 MNHEY and CDR2 SMNVEV (reference sequence). The CDR3 extends over 20 amino acids. The V gene end was trimmed by 4 bases and the J gene end by 0 bases; junction bases not matched to a gene: 10. CDR3 sequence: CASSSRLAGEFGSGANVLTF. In DNA form, the CDR3 reads TGTGCCAGCAGTTCCCGACTAGCGGGAGAGTTTGGCTCTGGGGCCAACGTCCTGACTTTC.

V and J are TRBV18 and TRBJ2-5; D remains unclear. V was clipped by 2 bases and J by 5 bases, with 12 bases between them. This CDR3 is 14 amino acids long. Germline V gene data show CDR1 as KGHSH and CDR2 as LQKENI. The CDR3 loop reads CASSPGSPRETQYF. For the CDR3, the DNA is TGTGCCAGCTCACCAGGGTCCCCGAGGGAGACCCAGTACTTC.

The rearrangement links TRBV9 to TRBJ2-3; 13 bases align to TRBD2. This CDR3 has 15 amino acids. V shed 4 bases, J shed 4 bases, and the junction held 3 bases outside the gene matches. Germline CDR1 SGDLS, CDR2 YYNGEE. Here the CDR3 reads CASSRTSGRADTQYF. DNA for the CDR3: TGTGCCAGCAGCAGGACTAGCGGGAGAGCAGATACGCAGTATTTT.

V and J are TRBV7-6 and TRBJ1-6; tentatively, D is TRBD1 (6 bases). This CDR3 is 13 amino acids long. V lost 5 bases and J lost 7, with 9 bases in between. Germline assignment: CDR1 SGHVS and CDR2 FNYEAQ. The CDR3 DNA follows: TGTGCCAGCAGCAGGCAGGGGAATTCACCCCTCCACTTT. It translates to CASSRQGNSPLHF. Full variable domain (outside the CDR3, taken from reference TRBV7-6 and TRBJ1-6): GAGVSQSPRYKVTKRGQDVALRCDPISGHVSLYWYRQALGQGPEFLTYFNYEAQQDKSGLPNDRFSAERPEGSISTLTIQRTEQRDSAMYRCASSRQGNSPLHFGNGTRLTVT.

The rearrangement uses TRBV11-2 and TRBJ1-3; D gene ambiguous. Trimming cost V 0 bases and J 0 bases, with 9 bases left between them. Germline V gives CDR1 SGHAT, CDR2 FQNNGV. The CDR3 runs 16 residues. The CDR3 region is CASSLDLPTSGNTIYF. CDR3 bases: TGTGCCAGCAGCTTAGATCTTCCTACCTCTGGAAACACCATATATTTT. Using reference TRBV11-2 and TRBJ1-3 for the parts outside the CDR3, the full variable domain is EAGVAQSPRYKIIEKRQSVAFWCNPISGHATLYWYQQILGQGPKLLIQFQNNGVVDDSQLPKDRFSAERLKGVDSTLKIQPAKLEDSAVYLCASSLDLPTSGNTIYFGEGSWLTVV.

This chain uses TRBV28 with TRBJ2-7, with 7 bases matching TRBD2. With 3 bases clipped from V and 0 bases from J, the junction kept 5 bases outside the gene matches. The CDR3 sequence is 15 residues long. The V gene's germline CDR1 is MDHEN and CDR2 SYDVKM. The chain's CDR3 is CASSFAGLSSYEQYF. In nucleotides, the CDR3 is TGTGCCAGCAGTTTCGCGGGACTATCCTCCTACGAGCAGTACTTC.

The V and J genes are TRBV7-9 and TRBJ2-7, with 8 bases lining up with TRBD2. Germline CDR1 reads SEHNR; CDR2 reads FQNEAQ (reference sequence). Trimming took 5 bases from V and 0 from J; bases not matched to a gene: 6. CDR3 length equals 15 residues. The CDR3 DNA follows: TGTGCCAGCAGCCCATACGCGGGGGGCTCCTACGAGCAGTACTTC. It codes for CASSPYAGGSYEQYF.

The chain recombines TRBV13 with TRBJ2-1, with TRBD2 identical over 8 bases. The ends lost 3 bases at V and 7 bases at J; junction bases unmatched: 2. The V gene's germline CDR1 is PRHDT and CDR2 FYEKMQ (reference sequence). The CDR3 runs 13 residues. CDR3 sequence (DNA): TGTGCCAGCAGCTTGACGGGAGGGAATGAGCAGTTCTTC. Translation gives CASSLTGGNEQFF.

V and J are TRBV19 and TRBJ2-7, with D possibly TRBD1 on 5 matching bases. This CDR3 has 12 amino acids. CDR1 and CDR2 from the germline V gene are LNHDA and SQIVND (reference sequence). The germline V and J ends were trimmed by 3 bases and 6 bases, with 9 bases remaining between them. CDR3 amino acids: CASSISGFEQYF. DNA for the CDR3: TGTGCCAGTAGTATTTCAGGGTTCGAGCAGTACTTC.

In its sample, this clone was seen once. This chain joins TRBV4-1 and TRBJ1-2; D might be TRBD1 (6 bases). CDR3 length: 17 amino acids. The germline V gene encodes CDR1 MGHRA and CDR2 YSYEKL. Trimming shortened V by 1 base and J by 0 bases, and 15 bases separated the two germline ends. The CDR3 nucleotides read TGCGCCAGCAGCCAAGTTGGACAGAAGTTCTCTAACTATGGCTACACCTTC. Translating it yields CASSQVGQKFSNYGYTF.

This clone was detected only a few times. The V and J genes are TRBV20-1 and TRBJ1-1; 7 bases map to TRBD1. V lost 6 bases to trimming and J lost 8 bases; unmatched junction nucleotides: 6. The CDR3 length is 11 residues. Germline V CDR1 and CDR2: DFQATT, SNEGSKA (reference sequence). As DNA, the CDR3 is TGCAGTGCAAAGGGACAGATAGAAGCTTTCTTT. The encoded protein is CSAKGQIEAFF.

This chain connects TRBV7-9 to TRBJ1-2, with 9 nucleotides matching TRBD1. The CDR3 contains 15 residues. J lost 4 bases, V lost 3 bases, and 6 bases had no gene match. Germline CDR1 reads SEHNR; CDR2 reads FQNEAQ (reference sequence). CDR3 nucleotides: TGTGCCAGCAGCTTCGGCCCGGACAGGGGCTATGGCTACACCTTC. This sequence encodes CASSFGPDRGYGYTF. Full variable domain (rest looked up from reference TRBV7-9 and TRBJ1-2): DTGVSQNPRHKITKRGQNVTFRCDPISEHNRLYWYRQTLGQGPEFLTYFQNEAQLEKSRLLSDRFSAERPKGSFSTLEIQRTEQGDSAMYLCASSFGPDRGYGYTFGSGTRLTVV.

The chain combines TRBV5-1 with TRBJ1-2; D remains unclear. The germline CDR1 and CDR2 sequences are SGHRS and YFSETQ. V lost 0 bases and J lost 3, with 12 bases in between. This CDR3 is built from 15 residues. The CDR3 loop is CASSLVLPIDYGYTF. CDR3 in DNA: TGCGCCAGCAGCTTGGTACTTCCCATCGACTATGGCTACACCTTC.

The chain uses TRBV15 and TRBJ2-1; D may be TRBD2 (5 bases). The CDR3 length is 15 residues. Germline V gives CDR1 LNHNV, CDR2 YYDKDF (reference sequence). V was pared by 0 bases and J by 8 bases, with 14 bases between. The CDR3 region is CATSRDERRSDEQFF. CDR3 in DNA: TGTGCCACCAGCAGAGATGAGAGGAGGAGCGATGAGCAGTTCTTC.

This clone is a singleton in its sample. This chain links TRBV10-1 with TRBJ2-1; TRBD2 aligns across 15 bases. The CDR3 consists of 19 residues. From germline, CDR1 is WNHNN and CDR2 SYGVQD (reference sequence). J gave up 6 bases and V 6 bases, and 15 bases lay outside the gene matches. The CDR3 is CASSSGLAGGPGSINEQFF. The CDR3, as DNA: TGCGCCAGCAGCTCCGGACTAGCGGGAGGGCCTGGTTCGATCAATGAGCAGTTCTTC.

The gene calls are TRBV3-1 (or the pseudogene TRBV3-2) and TRBJ2-7; D is unclear. This CDR3 has 14 residues. Trimming took 2 bases from V and 5 from J, leaving 13 bases between them. Germline CDR1 is LGHDT and CDR2 is YNNKEL (reference sequence). CDR3 in amino acids: CASSQSGGAHEQYF. In DNA form, the CDR3 reads TGTGCCAGCAGCCAATCCGGCGGCGCACACGAGCAGTACTTC.

The chain has TRBV6-2 or TRBV6-3 and TRBJ2-5; 8 positions agree with TRBD2. The ends lost 5 bases at V and 5 bases at J; junction bases unmatched: 10. In germline, CDR1 is MNHEY, CDR2 SVGEGT. The length of the CDR3 is 15 residues. The CDR3 bases are TGTGCCAGCAGTGCACTAGCGGACTACCGGGAGACCCAGTACTTC. It translates to CASSALADYRETQYF.

V is TRBV25-1 and J is TRBJ1-6; possible D gene TRBD1, 5 bases. Trimming took 7 bases from V and 7 from J, leaving 17 bases between them. The germline V gene has CDR1 MGHDK and CDR2 SYGVNS. This CDR3 is 15 amino acids long. CDR3 DNA: TGTGCCAGCAACGGGAGAAGTGAGGGGAATTCACCCCTCCACTTT. Protein: CASNGRSEGNSPLHF. The variable domain in full, completed from reference TRBV25-1 and TRBJ1-6, reads EADIYQTPRYLVIGTGKKITLECSQTMGHDKMYWYQQDPGMELHLIHYSYGVNSTEKGDLSSESTVSRIRTEHFPLTLESARPSHTSQYLCASNGRSEGNSPLHFGNGTRLTVT.

The chain combines TRBV24-1 with TRBJ2-2, with a tentative D call TRBD2 (6 bases). Looked up from germline, CDR1 is KGHDR and CDR2 is SFDVKD. V dropped 4 bases and J dropped 3 bases, with 11 bases sitting between them. There are 15 residues in the CDR3. The CDR3 bases are TGTGCCACCAGTGAGGCGGGAAAGGACACCGGGGAGCTGTTTTTT. Translated: CATSEAGKDTGELFF.

The chain is built from TRBV2 and TRBJ2-5; TRBD1 matches at 9 bases. V gave up 5 bases and J gave up 3 bases; unmatched junction bases: 7. The CDR3 has 15 amino acids. From germline, CDR1 is SNHLY and CDR2 FYNNEI. The CDR3 spells CASSSLTGGEETQYF. The CDR3 DNA reads as TGTGCCAGCAGTTCCCTGACAGGGGGGGAAGAGACCCAGTACTTC.

The rearrangement uses TRBV7-9 and TRBJ1-1, with 7 bases lining up with TRBD1. The CDR3 is made up of 15 amino acids. After removal of 8 bases from V and 5 bases from J, the junction contained 14 bases not matched to a gene. Germline CDR1 reads SEHNR; CDR2 reads FQNEAQ (reference sequence). As DNA, the CDR3 is TGTGCCAGCGAGAGGACAGGCAGTTTAAGTACTGAAGCTTTCTTT. It is translated as CASERTGSLSTEAFF. Filled out from reference TRBV7-9 and TRBJ1-1, the complete variable domain reads DTGVSQNPRHKITKRGQNVTFRCDPISEHNRLYWYRQTLGQGPEFLTYFQNEAQLEKSRLLSDRFSAERPKGSFSTLEIQRTEQGDSAMYLCASERTGSLSTEAFFGQGTRLTVV.

This chain joins TRBV11-2 and TRBJ2-7; 8 bases map to TRBD1. V dropped 8 bases and J dropped 4; count of bases not matched to a gene: 10. Germline V CDR1 and CDR2: SGHAT, FQNNGV. CDR3 length equals 14 residues. The CDR3 coding sequence is TGTGCCAGCGGGGGGTCAGGGGGCGATTACGAGCAGTACTTC. It translates to CASGGSGGDYEQYF.

For this clone: Additional DNA sequences in this sample encode the identical CDR3. The chain links TRBV27 to TRBJ1-2; the D is unclear. Per the germline V gene, CDR1 is MNHEY and CDR2 is SMNVEV (reference sequence). The length of the CDR3 is 14 residues. The V end lost 8 bases, the J end lost 0 bases, and 13 bases lay between the germline ends. CDR3 DNA: TGTGCCAGCTCTTTTTCTGTTACTAACTATGGCTACACCTTC. Translation: CASSFSVTNYGYTF.

The V gene is TRBV15, the J gene TRBJ2-7; 8 bases line up with TRBD1. This CDR3 contains 14 residues. The trim removed 5 bases at V and 4 bases at J, leaving 7 bases unmatched. The germline V gene has CDR1 LNHNV and CDR2 YYDKDF (reference sequence). CDR3 DNA: TGTGCCACCAGCCTAGCAGGGGGCGGGTACGAGCAGTACTTC. It encodes CATSLAGGGYEQYF. Supplemented by reference TRBV15 and TRBJ2-7, the full variable domain reads DAMVIQNPRYQVTQFGKPVTLSCSQTLNHNVMYWYQQKSSQAPKLLFHYYDKDFNNEADTPDNFQSRRPNTSFCFLDIRSPGLGDTAMYLCATSLAGGGYEQYFGPGTRLTVT.

The chain joins TRBV10-2 to TRBJ2-1, with 11 bases fitting TRBD2. CDR1 and CDR2 (germline): WSHSY, SAAADI. The CDR3 sequence is 16 residues long. V was clipped by 6 bases and J by 3 bases; unmatched bases: 7. CDR3 region: CASSGPGTSGYNEQFF. DNA for the CDR3: TGCGCCAGCAGCGGCCCCGGGACTAGCGGCTACAATGAGCAGTTCTTC.

The V and J genes are TRBV5-4 and TRBJ2-1; no clear D gene. Germline CDR1 and CDR2: SGHNT and YYREEE (reference sequence). The CDR3 totals 13 residues. V was clipped by 4 bases and J by 4 bases, with 9 bases between them. The CDR3 here is CASSGLVYNEQFF. In DNA, the CDR3 is TGTGCCAGCAGCGGGCTCGTATACAATGAGCAGTTCTTC.

This chain connects TRBV18 to TRBJ1-2; TRBD1 agrees at 8 bases. CDR1 KGHSH and CDR2 LQKENI come from the germline V gene. This CDR3 is built from 14 residues. With 0 bases clipped from V and 6 bases from J, the junction kept 3 bases outside the gene matches. Here the CDR3 reads CASSPPRTGNGYTF. CDR3 bases: TGTGCCAGCTCACCACCGAGGACAGGGAATGGCTACACCTTC.

J is TRBJ1-6 and V is TRBV27; D ambiguous. Trimming took 3 bases from V and 1 from J, leaving 4 bases between them. The CDR3 runs 14 residues. The germline gives CDR1 MNHEY, CDR2 SMNVEV (reference sequence). CDR3 amino acids: CASSFGSYNSPLHF. The CDR3 nucleotides are TGTGCCAGCAGTTTCGGGTCCTATAATTCACCCCTCCACTTT.

Concerning this clone itself: The same CDR3 also results from other DNA sequences found in this sample. The chain links TRBV6-5 to TRBJ2-5; the D is unclear. Per germline, CDR1 MNHEY and CDR2 SVGAGI. The CDR3 covers 11 residues. The ends were cut back, 3 bases at V and 5 bases at J, with 4 bases in the middle. The CDR3 here is CASSYLETQYF. The DNA of the CDR3 is TGTGCCAGCAGTTATCTGGAGACCCAGTACTTC.